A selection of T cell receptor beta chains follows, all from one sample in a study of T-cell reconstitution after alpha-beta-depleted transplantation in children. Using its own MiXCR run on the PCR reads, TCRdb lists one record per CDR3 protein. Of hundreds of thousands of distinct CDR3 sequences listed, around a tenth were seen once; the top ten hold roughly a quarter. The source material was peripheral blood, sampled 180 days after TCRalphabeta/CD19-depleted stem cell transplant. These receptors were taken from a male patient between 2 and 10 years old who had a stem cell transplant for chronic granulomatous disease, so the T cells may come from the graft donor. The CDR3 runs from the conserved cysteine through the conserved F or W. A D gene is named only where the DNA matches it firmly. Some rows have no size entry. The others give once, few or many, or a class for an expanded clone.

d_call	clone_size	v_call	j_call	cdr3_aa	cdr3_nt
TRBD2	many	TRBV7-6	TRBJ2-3	CASSLLLAGPSGTQYF	TGTGCCAGCAGCTTATTACTAGCGGGGCCCTCAGGTACGCAGTATTTT
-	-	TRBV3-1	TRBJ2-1	CASSQEGDPVYNEQFF	TGTGCCAGCAGCCAAGAAGGAGATCCGGTATACAATGAGCAGTTCTTC
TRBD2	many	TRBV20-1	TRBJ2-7	CSAKDSGAYEQYF	TGCAGTGCTAAGGATAGCGGGGCCTACGAGCAGTACTTC
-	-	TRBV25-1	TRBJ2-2	CASRGVGANTGELFF	TGTGCCAGCAGGGGGGTCGGTGCGAACACCGGGGAGCTGTTTTTT
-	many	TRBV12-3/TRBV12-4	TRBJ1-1	CASSLFSGGRGAREAFF	TGTGCCAGCAGTTTATTTAGCGGCGGGCGGGGGGCCCGTGAAGCTTTCTTT
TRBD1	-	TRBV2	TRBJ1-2	CASSETGGDGYTF	TGTGCCAGCAGTGAGACAGGGGGGGATGGCTACACCTTC
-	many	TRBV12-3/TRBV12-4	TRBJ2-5	CASSLAEETQYF	TGTGCCAGCAGTTTGGCAGAAGAGACCCAGTACTTC
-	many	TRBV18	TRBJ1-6	CASSHIPDYNSPLHF	TGTGCCAGCTCCCATATCCCGGATTATAATTCACCCCTCCACTTT
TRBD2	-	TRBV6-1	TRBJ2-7	CASSGSSGGSYEQYF	TGTGCCAGCAGTGGAAGTAGCGGGGGTTCCTACGAGCAGTACTTC
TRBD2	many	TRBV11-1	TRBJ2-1	CASSLAGIRSTSGSNEQFF	TGTGCCAGCAGCTTAGCAGGGATCCGTTCGACTAGCGGGAGCAATGAGCAGTTCTTC
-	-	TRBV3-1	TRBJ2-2	CASSQREGAGELFF	TGTGCCAGCAGCCAAAGGGAGGGGGCCGGGGAGCTGTTTTTT
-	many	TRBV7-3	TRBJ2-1	CASSGGASYNEQFF	TGTGCCAGCAGTGGCGGGGCTTCCTACAATGAGCAGTTCTTC
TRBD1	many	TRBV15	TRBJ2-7	CATSTRGFYEQYF	TGTGCCACCAGCACCAGGGGGTTCTACGAGCAGTACTTC
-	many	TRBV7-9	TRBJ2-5	CASSLGVTRETQYF	TGTGCCAGCAGCTTAGGAGTGACCCGAGAGACCCAGTACTTC
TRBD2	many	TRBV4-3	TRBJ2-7	CASSQGLAGAYEQYF	TGCGCCAGCAGCCAAGGGCTAGCGGGAGCCTACGAGCAGTACTTC
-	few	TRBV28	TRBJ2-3	CASQLLGGRSPSTDTQYF	TGTGCCAGCCAACTTTTGGGGGGACGCTCACCCTCCACAGATACGCAGTATTTT
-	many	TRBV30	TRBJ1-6	CAWSPGLSPLHF	TGTGCCTGGAGCCCCGGCCTCTCACCCCTCCACTTT
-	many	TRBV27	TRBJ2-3	CASSGRADTQYF	TGTGCCAGCAGCGGGCGTGCAGATACGCAGTATTTT
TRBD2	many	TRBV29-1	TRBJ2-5	CSVEEASTSGRETQYF	TGCAGCGTTGAAGAAGCATCGACTAGCGGGAGGGAGACCCAGTACTTC
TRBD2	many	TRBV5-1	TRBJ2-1	CASSWEGRTYNEQFF	TGCGCCAGCAGCTGGGAGGGTCGGACCTACAATGAGCAGTTCTTC
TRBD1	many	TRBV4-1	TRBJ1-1	CASGRDRGSTEAFF	TGCGCCAGCGGTAGGGACAGGGGGTCCACTGAAGCTTTCTTT
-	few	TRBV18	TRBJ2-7	CASSPPDSLFYEQYF	TGTGCCAGCTCACCGCCGGACAGCCTTTTCTACGAGCAGTACTTC
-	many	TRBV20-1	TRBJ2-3	CSARTYRLGYKGADTQYF	TGCAGTGCTAGAACCTACCGTTTGGGATACAAGGGAGCAGATACGCAGTATTTT
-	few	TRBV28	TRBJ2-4	CASSFMSLAKNIQYF	TGTGCCAGCAGTTTCATGTCACTAGCCAAAAACATTCAGTACTTC
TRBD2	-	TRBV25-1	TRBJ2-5	CASSEGTSGLQETQYF	TGTGCCAGCAGTGAAGGGACTAGCGGTTTACAAGAGACCCAGTACTTC
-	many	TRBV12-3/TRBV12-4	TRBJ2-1	CASRAYSGGPRYNEQFF	TGTGCCAGCAGGGCCTATAGTGGAGGCCCACGCTACAATGAGCAGTTCTTC
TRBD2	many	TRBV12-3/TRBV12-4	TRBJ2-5	CASSFGGLAGGETQYF	TGTGCCAGCAGTTTCGGGGGACTAGCGGGAGGGGAGACCCAGTACTTC
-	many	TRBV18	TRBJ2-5	CASSPPIREKGETQYF	TGTGCCAGCTCACCACCGATCCGGGAAAAGGGGGAGACCCAGTACTTC
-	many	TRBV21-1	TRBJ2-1	CASSSRTSGSFQSSYNEQFF	TGTGCCAGCAGCTCCAGGACTAGCGGGAGCTTCCAAAGCTCCTACAATGAGCAGTTCTTC
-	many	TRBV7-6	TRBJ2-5	CASSVGLIQETQYF	TGTGCCAGCAGCGTAGGACTTATCCAAGAGACCCAGTACTTC
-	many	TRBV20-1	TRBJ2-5	CSATPGLGTQYF	TGCAGTGCTACGCCAGGGCTTGGGACCCAGTACTTC
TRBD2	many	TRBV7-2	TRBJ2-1	CASRDRASGMNNEQFF	TGTGCCAGCAGGGACCGAGCTAGCGGGATGAACAATGAGCAGTTCTTC
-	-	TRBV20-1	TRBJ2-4	CSAIPFTLNIQYF	TGCAGTGCAATCCCCTTTACCCTGAACATTCAGTACTTC